This TCR beta chain was sequenced for a study of blood T cell repertoires in COVID-19. Study-wide context: From T cells, B-cell-depleted T cells, or PBMCs came the material, which was cDNA or gDNA.

The data were produced by immunoSEQ multiplex PCR, yet TCRdb's version contains in-frame clones alone and is incomplete. The data contain around 700,000 clones, 80% to 90% of them seen just once; the ten biggest clones take up about 0.26%. Sequencing used peripheral blood. The clonotype originates from a woman aged 18 to 35 with acute or convalescent COVID-19.

The DNA of the CDR3 is TGTGCCAGCAGTTCTAGCGGGGCGAGGAGTCATGAGCAGTTCTTC. As protein: CASSSSGARSHEQFF. The gene calls are TRBV6-4 and TRBJ2-1; the match to TRBD2 covers 9 bases. CDR1 and CDR2 from the germline V gene are MRHNA and SNTAGT. V shed 5 bases and J 8 bases; nucleotides not matched to a gene: 10. The CDR3 is 15 residues long.